Sequencing of this TCR beta chain was carried out in a study of blood T cell repertoires in COVID-19. Overall study context: Sites across the United States, Italy and Spain contributed samples from acute and convalescent COVID-19. PBMCs, B-cell-depleted T cells, or T cells were the source of the cDNA or gDNA that made up the material.

Original methodology: It was from reference gene primer amplification that nucleated cell counts were estimated. TCRdb's table, derived via immunoSEQ multiplex PCR, lists solely in-frame clones and lacks some. Clone size and the V and J calls come from that table; the DNA yielded D and trimming. This sample carries around 160,000 clones, around nine tenths of them seen once, and the ten largest clones take under 3%. Trimming cost V 0 bases and J 3 bases, with 12 bases left between them. CDR3 length equals 15 residues. CDR1 LNHDA and CDR2 SQIVND come from the germline V gene (reference sequence). J is TRBJ2-7 and V is TRBV19, with D possibly being TRBD1 (6 bases). This clonotype was obtained from a human donor in a cohort sampled during active COVID-19. The sequenced sample was peripheral blood. The CDR3: CASSIDGQPGYEQYF. CDR3 DNA sequence: TGTGCCAGTAGTATAGACGGACAGCCCGGCTACGAGCAGTACTTC.